Listed here are 13 T cell receptor beta chains from one sample, sequenced in a study of PD-1 blockade in classical Hodgkin lymphoma. Noted time point: cycle 4 day 1 (C4D1), after less than seven weeks of nivolumab. Every patient had relapsed following autologous stem cell transplantation, and cohorts differed in brentuximab vedotin exposure. The method was immunoSEQ multiplex PCR; TCRdb's version includes in-frame clones alone and lacks a portion of them. The sample includes around 15,000 clones, 83% of them seen just once. The specimen was peripheral blood mononuclear cells (PBMCs), collected before the fourth cycle of nivolumab. The receptor source for this set is a human donor with classical Hodgkin lymphoma.

This chain connects TRBV9 to TRBJ2-2; D uncertain. Germline V gene lookup returns CDR1 SGDLS and CDR2 YYNGEE. V lost 0 bases to trimming and J lost 5 bases, with 11 bases between them. This CDR3 region has 15 residues. The CDR3 protein is CASSVENHRTGELFF. The CDR3 DNA is TGTGCCAGCAGCGTAGAAAACCATAGGACCGGGGAGCTGTTTTTT.

The V gene is TRBV2, the J gene TRBJ1-2; D ambiguous. Trimming stripped 5 bases from V and 6 bases from J, with 16 bases between. The CDR3 contains 14 residues. CDR1 and CDR2 from the germline V gene are SNHLY and FYNNEI. CDR3 sequence reads: CASSLGREEDGYTF. In DNA, the CDR3 is TGTGCCAGCAGTCTGGGGAGGGAAGAGGATGGCTACACCTTC.

The chain recombines TRBV4-3 with TRBJ1-3; TRBD1 is a possible D gene (5 bases). Germline V lookup: CDR1 LGHNA, CDR2 YSLEER. The ends were cut back, 0 bases at V and 0 bases at J, with 15 bases in the middle. The CDR3 covers 18 residues. CDR3 region: CASSQEISGGSSGNTIYF. The DNA of the CDR3 is TGCGCCAGCAGCCAAGAAATCAGCGGGGGATCCTCTGGAAACACCATATATTTT.

The CDR3: CASSGDTYYGYTF. CDR3 sequence (DNA): TGTGCCAGCAGCGGGGACACTTACTATGGCTACACCTTC. The chain recombines TRBV7-9 with TRBJ1-2; the D gene is possibly TRBD1 (6 bases). Trimming stripped 5 bases from V and 3 bases from J, with 10 bases between. The CDR3 has 13 residues. CDR1 and CDR2 from the germline V gene are SEHNR and FQNEAQ (reference sequence).

The chain combines TRBV7-9 with TRBJ2-1; D is ambiguous. This CDR3 spans 14 amino acids. The V gene's germline CDR1 is SEHNR and CDR2 FQNEAQ (reference sequence). V lost 6 bases and J lost 6, with 15 bases in between. The CDR3 DNA reads TGTGCCAGCAGTTTGGGCCTGACGCTCAATGAGCAGTTCTTC. This gives the protein CASSLGLTLNEQFF.

This chain connects TRBV9 to TRBJ2-5, with D unclear. Germline assignment: CDR1 SGDLS and CDR2 YYNGEE. V was pared by 7 bases and J by 1 base, with 11 bases between. The CDR3 runs to 13 residues. The CDR3 is CASSDISQETQYF. CDR3 nucleotides: TGTGCCAGCTCCGATATCTCCCAAGAGACCCAGTACTTC.

V usage is TRBV7-6 and J usage is TRBJ2-1; 7 bases are a match to TRBD1. The V gene end was trimmed by 5 bases and the J gene end by 4 bases; junction bases not matched to a gene: 5. Germline CDR1 reads SGHVS; CDR2 reads FNYEAQ. The CDR3 runs to 14 residues. The CDR3, as DNA: TGTGCCAGCAGCCGGACAGGTACTTACAATGAGCAGTTCTTC. As protein: CASSRTGTYNEQFF.

V usage is TRBV29-1 and J usage is TRBJ2-1; unclear D gene. The CDR3 loop spans 14 amino acids. V was cut by 6 bases and J by 1 base, with 13 bases left in between. The germline gives CDR1 SQVTM, CDR2 ANQGSEA. CDR3 residues: CSVYLGISYNEQFF. The DNA for the CDR3 is TGCAGCGTGTATCTAGGAATATCCTACAATGAGCAGTTCTTC.

This CDR3 is CATSGGWKETQYF. The DNA of the CDR3 is TGTGCAACTAGTGGGGGCTGGAAAGAGACCCAGTACTTC. The chain is built from TRBV19 and TRBJ2-5, with D possibly matching TRBD1 (6 bases). Germline V gene data show CDR1 as LNHDA and CDR2 as SQIVND (reference sequence). There are 13 residues in the CDR3. Supplemented by reference TRBV19 and TRBJ2-5, the full variable domain reads DGGITQSPKYLFRKEGQNVTLSCEQNLNHDAMYWYRQDPGQGLRLIYYSQIVNDFQKGDIAEGYSVSREKKESFPLTVTSAQKNPTAFYLCATSGGWKETQYFGPGTRLLVL.

This clone was detected a few times. The rearrangement uses TRBV19 and TRBJ1-1; 7 positions match TRBD1. V lost 3 bases to trimming and J lost 2 bases; unmatched junction nucleotides: 9. Germline values: CDR1 LNHDA, CDR2 SQIVND (reference sequence). The CDR3 totals 16 residues. The DNA for the CDR3 is TGTGCCAGTAGTATGGGACAGCCAGGAAGAAACACTGAAGCTTTCTTT. Protein: CASSMGQPGRNTEAFF.

The chain combines TRBV7-9 with TRBJ2-3; 11 nucleotides align to TRBD2. The CDR3 has 14 amino acids. In germline, CDR1 is SEHNR, CDR2 FQNEAQ (reference sequence). V gave up 2 bases and J gave up 5 bases; unmatched junction bases: 0. The CDR3 DNA reads TGTGCCAGCAGCTTAACTAGCGGGGGAGATACGCAGTATTTT. Its protein product is CASSLTSGGDTQYF.

DNA for the CDR3: TGTGCCAGCAGCTTTTATGGGACAGGACCTGAAGCTTTCTTT. Encoded protein: CASSFYGTGPEAFF. V usage is TRBV7-9 and J usage is TRBJ1-1; 8 bases line up with TRBD1. The CDR3 extends over 14 amino acids. CDR1 and CDR2 (germline): SEHNR, FQNEAQ (reference sequence). The J segment lost 6 bases and the V segment lost 3 bases, leaving 6 bases of the junction unmatched.

The chain joins TRBV5-1 to TRBJ1-1, with 7 bases lining up with TRBD1. Trimming removed 0 bases from V and 6 bases from J; junction bases left unmatched: 5. The germline gives CDR1 SGHRS, CDR2 YFSETQ. The CDR3 totals 14 residues. The CDR3 DNA sequence: TGCGCCAGCAGCTTGGAGGGGGCTGCAGCTGAAGCTTTCTTT. It codes for CASSLEGAAAEAFF.